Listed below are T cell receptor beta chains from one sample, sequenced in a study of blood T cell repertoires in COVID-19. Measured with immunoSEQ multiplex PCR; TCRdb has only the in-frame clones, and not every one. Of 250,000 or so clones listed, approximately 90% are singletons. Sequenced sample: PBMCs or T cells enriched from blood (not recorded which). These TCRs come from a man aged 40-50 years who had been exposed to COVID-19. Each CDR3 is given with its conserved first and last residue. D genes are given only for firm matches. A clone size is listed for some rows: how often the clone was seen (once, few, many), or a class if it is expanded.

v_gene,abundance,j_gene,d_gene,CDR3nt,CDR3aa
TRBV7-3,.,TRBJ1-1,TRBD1,TGTGCCAGCAGCCCCGACGGGACAGGGGCTTTGGGCACTGAAGCTTTCTTT,CASSPDGTGALGTEAFF
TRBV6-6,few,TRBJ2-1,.,TGTGCCAGCAGCCGGGACTCCGGAGGCAATGAGCAGTTCTTC,CASSRDSGGNEQFF
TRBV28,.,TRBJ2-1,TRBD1,TGTGCCAGCAGCCTTGGGACAGTTCTCCGCTACAATGAGCAGTTCTTC,CASSLGTVLRYNEQFF
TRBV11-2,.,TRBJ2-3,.,TGTGCCAGCAAGCGGGTACAAGATACGCAGTATTTT,CASKRVQDTQYF
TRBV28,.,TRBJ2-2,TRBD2,TGTGCCAGCAGTTTTTGGACTAGCGGGGGAACCGGGGAGCTGTTTTTT,CASSFWTSGGTGELFF
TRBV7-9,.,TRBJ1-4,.,TGTGCCAGCAGCTTAGGCGGTATAACTAATGAAAAACTGTTTTTT,CASSLGGITNEKLFF
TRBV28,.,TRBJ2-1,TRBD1,TGTGCCAGCAGTTTGACAGGGTATGAGCAGTTCTTC,CASSLTGYEQFF
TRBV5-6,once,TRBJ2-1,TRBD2,TGTGCCAGCATCGAAGCGGGACTAGCGGGAGTTAAAAATGAGCAGTTCTTC,CASIEAGLAGVKNEQFF
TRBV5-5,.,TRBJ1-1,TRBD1,TGTGCCAGCAGCTATGCAGGGGGCCTGAACACTGAAGCTTTCTTT,CASSYAGGLNTEAFF
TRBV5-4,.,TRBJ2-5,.,TGTGCCAGCAGCCTCGACAGCCACGAGACCCAGTACTTC,CASSLDSHETQYF
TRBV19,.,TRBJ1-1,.,TGTGCCAGTAGCATAACCCCCGGTGAAGCTTTCTTT,CASSITPGEAFF
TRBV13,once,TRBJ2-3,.,TGTGCCAGCAATACAAATACGCAGTATTTT,CASNTNTQYF
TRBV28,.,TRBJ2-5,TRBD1,TGTGCCAGCAGTTTGGGACAGGGGCCCCAAGAGACCCAGTACTTC,CASSLGQGPQETQYF
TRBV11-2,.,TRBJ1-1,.,TGTGCCAGCAGCCCCGGACACAACACTGAAGCTTTCTTT,CASSPGHNTEAFF
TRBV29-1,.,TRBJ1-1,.,TGCAGCGTTGTGGCGTCAGGGTTAGTTGCTTTCTTT,CSVVASGLVAFF
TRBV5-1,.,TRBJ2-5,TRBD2,TGCGCCAGCAGGTTCGGGACTAGCGGGAGAGAGACCCAGTACTTC,CASRFGTSGRETQYF
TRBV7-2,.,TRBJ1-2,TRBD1,TGTGCCAGCAGCTACCCGGACAGGGCGGCGGGCTACACCTTC,CASSYPDRAAGYTF
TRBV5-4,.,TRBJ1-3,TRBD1,TGTGCCAGCAGCCCAGGGGGTTCGAGCTCTGGAAACACCATATATTTT,CASSPGGSSSGNTIYF
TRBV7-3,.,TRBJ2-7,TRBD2,TGTGCCAGCAGTCTTAGCGGGAGTGGCGAGCAGTACTTC,CASSLSGSGEQYF
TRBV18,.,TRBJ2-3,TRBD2,TGTGCCAGCTCACCACAGCGGGGGGACACAGATACGCAGTATTTT,CASSPQRGDTDTQYF
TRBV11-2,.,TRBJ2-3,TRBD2,TGTGCCAGCAGCTCGGGGGGGACACCTTACACAGATACGCAGTATTTT,CASSSGGTPYTDTQYF
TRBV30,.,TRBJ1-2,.,TGTGCCTGGAGTGTTGGCAGTCAATATGGCTACACCTTC,CAWSVGSQYGYTF
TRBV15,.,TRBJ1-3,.,TGTGCCACCAGCAGTCCCTCTTTTGGAAACACCATATATTTT,CATSSPSFGNTIYF
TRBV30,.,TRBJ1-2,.,TGTGCCTGGGGGGGGGCCTCTGGACGGAATAACTATGGCTACACCTTC,CAWGGASGRNNYGYTF
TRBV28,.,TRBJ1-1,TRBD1,TGTGCCAGTAAGACAGGGGGCACTGAAGCTTTCTTT,CASKTGGTEAFF
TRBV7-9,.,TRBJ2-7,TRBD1,TGTGCCAGCAGGACAGGGCCAACCTACGAGCAGTACTTC,CASRTGPTYEQYF
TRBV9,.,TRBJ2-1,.,TGTGCCAGCAGCGTAGTAGACAGCGACAATGAGCAGTTCTTC,CASSVVDSDNEQFF
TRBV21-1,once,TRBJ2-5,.,TGTGCCAGCAGCAACTCACCCTGGCGTGTCACCGACCGAGCGGAGACCCAGTACTTC,CASSNSPWRVTDRAETQYF
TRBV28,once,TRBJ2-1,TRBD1,TGTGCCAGCAGTCCATCAGGGGGCTCCTACAATGAGCAGTTCTTC,CASSPSGGSYNEQFF
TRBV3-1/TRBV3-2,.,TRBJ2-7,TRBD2,TGTGCCAGCGCTGGGCTAGCGGGAGAGGGCGAGCAGTACTTC,CASAGLAGEGEQYF
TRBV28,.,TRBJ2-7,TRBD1,TGTGCCAGCAGTTCCCCCGGACAGGCGCCCCGGGCATTCTTC,CASSSPGQAPRAFF
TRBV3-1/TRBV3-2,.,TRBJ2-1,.,TGTGCCAGCACCCCAGGGTACAATGAGCAGTTCTTC,CASTPGYNEQFF
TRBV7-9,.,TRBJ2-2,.,TGTGCCAGCAGCTTAGGTGCGGCGAACACCGGGGAGCTGTTTTTT,CASSLGAANTGELFF
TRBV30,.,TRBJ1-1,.,TGTGCCTGGAGACGAGGGAACACTGAAGCTTTCTTT,CAWRRGNTEAFF
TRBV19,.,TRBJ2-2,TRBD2,TGTGCCAGTAGTATAGGCCTAGCGGGTACCGGGGAGCTGTTTTTT,CASSIGLAGTGELFF
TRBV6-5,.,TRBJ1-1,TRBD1,TGTGCCAGCAGTTCACAGGGGGCGTTGAACACTGAAGCTTTCTTT,CASSSQGALNTEAFF
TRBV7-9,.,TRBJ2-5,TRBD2,TGTGCCAGCAGCTTAGGGGTCTCAGCTAGCGGGTTTCAAGAGACCCAGTACTTC,CASSLGVSASGFQETQYF
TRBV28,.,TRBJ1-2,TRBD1,TGTGCCAGCAGTACTCTACGGACAGGGGGAAACTATGGCTACACCTTC,CASSTLRTGGNYGYTF
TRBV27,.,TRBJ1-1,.,TGTGCCAGTTCAGCCAGGGCAGAGCGGAACACTGAAGCTTTCTTT,CASSARAERNTEAFF
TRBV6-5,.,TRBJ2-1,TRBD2,TGTGCCAGCAGTACTAGCGGACCATCCAATGAGCAGTTCTTC,CASSTSGPSNEQFF
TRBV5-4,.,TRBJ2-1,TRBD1,TGTGCCAGCAGCCATAACAGGGGCGCATCCTACAATGAGCAGTTCTTC,CASSHNRGASYNEQFF
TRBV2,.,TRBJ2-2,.,TGTGCCAGCAGTGGTGAAACCGAGACAGTAAACACCGGGGAGCTGTTTTTT,CASSGETETVNTGELFF
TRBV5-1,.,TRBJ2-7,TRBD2,TGCGCCAGCAGCTGGGCGGGAGCCTACGAGCAGTACTTC,CASSWAGAYEQYF
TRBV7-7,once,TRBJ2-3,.,TGTGCTAGCAGCTTAGTAGTTACAGATACGCAGTATTTT,CASSLVVTDTQYF
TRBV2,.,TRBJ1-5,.,TGTGCCAGCAGTGAATTCCGGGGAGCCAATCAGCCCCAGCATTTT,CASSEFRGANQPQHF
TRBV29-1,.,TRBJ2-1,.,TGCAGCGTTGCGGCTAGAGGGTTGAATGAGCAGTTCTTC,CSVAARGLNEQFF
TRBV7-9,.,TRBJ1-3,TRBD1,TGTGCCATACCAGGCAGGGGGGGAAACACCATATATTTT,CAIPGRGGNTIYF
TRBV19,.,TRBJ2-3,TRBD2,TGTGCCAGTAGTATACTAGCGGGAGAATCAGATACGCAGTATTTT,CASSILAGESDTQYF
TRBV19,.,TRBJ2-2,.,TGTGCCAGTAGTAATATTGAGGACTATTTGGGGGAGCTGTTTTTT,CASSNIEDYLGELFF
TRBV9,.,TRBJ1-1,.,TGTGCCAGCAGCGTTTATGAAGCAATGAACACTGAAGCTTTCTTT,CASSVYEAMNTEAFF
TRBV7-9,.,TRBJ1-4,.,TGTGCCAGCAGCTTAGAGCTCAGGGATACACTGTTTTTT,CASSLELRDTLFF
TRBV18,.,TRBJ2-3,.,TGTGCCAGCTCACCAAGACCACCGGGACAAAATGGACGGGTTGGAGATACGCAGTATTTT,CASSPRPPGQNGRVGDTQYF
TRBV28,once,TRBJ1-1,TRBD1,TGTGCCAGCAGTGCTGGAGACAGGGGCAGACTCTTT,CASSAGDRGRLF
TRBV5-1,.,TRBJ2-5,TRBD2,TGCGCCAGCAGTCCACTAGCGGGAGAAGAGACCCAGTACTTC,CASSPLAGEETQYF